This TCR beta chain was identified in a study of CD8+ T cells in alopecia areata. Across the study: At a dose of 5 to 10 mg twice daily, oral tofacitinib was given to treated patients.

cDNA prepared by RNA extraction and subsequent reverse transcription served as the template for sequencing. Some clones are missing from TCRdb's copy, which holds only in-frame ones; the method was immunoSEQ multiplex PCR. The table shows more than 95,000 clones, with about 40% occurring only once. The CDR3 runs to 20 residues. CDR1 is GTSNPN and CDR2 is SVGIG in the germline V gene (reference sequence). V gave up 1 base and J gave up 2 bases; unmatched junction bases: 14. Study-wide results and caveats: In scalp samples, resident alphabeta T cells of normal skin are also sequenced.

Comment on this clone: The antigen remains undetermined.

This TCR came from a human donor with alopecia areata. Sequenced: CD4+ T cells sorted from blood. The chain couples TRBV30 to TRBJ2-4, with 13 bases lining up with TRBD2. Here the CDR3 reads CAWSGRTSGSEAGSKNIQYF. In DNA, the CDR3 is TGTGCCTGGAGTGGAAGGACTAGCGGGAGTGAGGCGGGGTCCAAAAACATTCAGTACTTC.